This T cell receptor beta chain was documented in a study of T cells in Graves' hyperthyroidism and ophthalmopathy. Study in general: Peripheral blood specimens were obtained at initial diagnosis, prior to any treatment.

The study included ophthalmopathy patients with Clinical Activity Score at least 3, NOSPECS grade at least 4 and duration under 3 months. Broader study findings: Most clonotypes expanded in the thyroid (above 0.001) were also present in blood. Ophthalmopathy was predicted by the model a median of approximately 6.6 months ahead of onset.

TCR beta CDR3 sequences were amplified from RNA transcripts. During a first-round RT-PCR of the TCR CDR3, the HTBI primer set was used. TCRdb passed the multiplex PCR reads through MiXCR, listing each CDR3 protein once. The table records more than 450,000 distinct CDR3 sequences, approximately 20% of them present only once. For this clonotype: Its target is not known.

The sample consisted of blood. This TCR was recovered from a man aged 35 to 55 with Graves' ophthalmopathy.

Written as DNA, the CDR3 is TGTGCCAGCAGTTTCCGGGACAGGGGGACCAACTTTTACGAGCAGTACTTC. It specifies CASSFRDRGTNFYEQYF. J is TRBJ2-7 and V is TRBV28; 11 bases are shared with TRBD1. V trimming: 3 bases; J trimming: 4 bases; junction bases outside the gene matches: 11. The CDR3 is 17 amino acids. Per the germline V gene, CDR1 is MDHEN and CDR2 is SYDVKM. Full variable domain (missing parts from reference TRBV28 and TRBJ2-7): DVKVTQSSRYLVKRTGEKVFLECVQDMDHENMFWYRQDPGLGLRLIYFSYDVKMKEKGDIPEGYSVSREKKERFSLILESASTNQTSMYLCASSFRDRGTNFYEQYFGPGTRLTVT.